This T cell receptor (beta chain) comes out of a study of control samples from healthy donors and cancer patients. CDR1 and CDR2 (germline): SNHLY, FYNNEI. The trim removed 7 bases at V and 4 bases at J, leaving 7 bases unmatched. The CDR3 has 15 amino acids. Sequencing was performed with immunoSEQ multiplex PCR; in TCRdb, only in-frame clones are kept and a portion is missing. The sample lists some 150,000 clones, roughly 95% occurring once. The clonotype originates from a woman in her 30s in good health. Sequencing was carried out using blood. This chain uses TRBV2 with TRBJ1-2; 12 bases are a match to TRBD1. This CDR3 is CASTRDRGQSYGYTF. As DNA, the CDR3 is TGTGCCAGCACCCGGGACAGGGGGCAATCCTATGGCTACACCTTC.